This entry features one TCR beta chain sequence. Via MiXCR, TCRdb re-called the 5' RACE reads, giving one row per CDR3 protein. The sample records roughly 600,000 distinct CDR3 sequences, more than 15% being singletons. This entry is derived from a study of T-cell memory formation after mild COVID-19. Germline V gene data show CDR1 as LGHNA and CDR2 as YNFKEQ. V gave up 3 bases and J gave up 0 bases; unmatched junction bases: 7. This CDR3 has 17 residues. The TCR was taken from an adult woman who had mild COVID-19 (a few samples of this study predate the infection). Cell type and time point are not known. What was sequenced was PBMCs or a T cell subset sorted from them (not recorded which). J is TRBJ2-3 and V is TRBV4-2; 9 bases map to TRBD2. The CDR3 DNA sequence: TGTGCCAGCAGCCAGTCTGGAGCGGGAGGAAGCACAGATACGCAGTATTTT. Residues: CASSQSGAGGSTDTQYF.